This T cell receptor (beta chain) was captured by sequencing in a study of blood T cell repertoires in COVID-19 (dated by TCRdb to between 2020 and 2021). About the full investigation: Samples covering the acute and convalescent phases of COVID-19 were provided by collaborators in the United States, Italy and Spain. A de-identified subject ID, COVID-19 status, age in years and sex were almost always included in the sample metadata. HLA class I and class II types, where available, came from metadata supplied by the sample provider rather than from assay-based typing. The dataset comprised deeply sampled blood TCRbeta repertoires from subjects exposed to, actively infected with, or recovered from COVID-19. The repertoires were released in a freely available public database intended as a resource for research on the immune response to SARS-CoV-2. The prospective study material was composed of cDNA or gDNA derived from T cells, B-cell-depleted T cells, or PBMCs. Samples were obtained from the ongoing ImmuneRACE study (first 160 participants) and from some 1,200 subjects provided by 6 global collaborators. Summary of the overall study and its limitations: The quantity of clinical and demographic metadata differed by source and by participant and was supplied without curation.

CDR1 MGHRA and CDR2 YSYEKL are derived from the germline V gene. The CDR3, from cysteine to phenylalanine, totals 15 residues. The kept DNA is CDR3 alone, 45 bases in frame from the first base. V is pared back by 0 bases and J by 2 bases, with 7 bases lying between the germline termini. Collaborating institutions collected whole blood in K2EDTA tubes following their own protocols. For TCRbeta analysis, collaborator samples were shipped as frozen whole blood, as isolated PBMCs, or as DNA extracted from either sample type. This clone came up a few times. No cognate antigen has been identified for it. No base quality values were provided; no much bigger clone lies one nucleotide off. TCRbeta CDR3 regions were amplified from genomic DNA by means of the immunoSEQ Assay, a bias-controlled multiplex PCR. The authors processed their data as follows. Within the assay, amplification of reference gene primers was used to estimate how many nucleated cells each sample contained. Sequence reads were collapsed and filtered to measure the absolute abundance of every unique TCRbeta CDR3 rearrangement. Productive Simpson clonality was computed per sample as the square root of Simpson's diversity index over productive rearrangements. This immuneACCESS table, as held by TCRdb, lists in-frame sequences with V and J called but not all clones. Of the missing ones, under half trace to an unresolved V gene in checked studies; the others have no known cause. V and J calls and clone size are copied from that table; D and trimming were computed from the DNA. In this sample the table shows some 140,000 clones, around three quarters of which occur a single time. The leading ten clones occupy more than 10% of the sample.

The chain is assembled from TRBV4-1 and TRBJ1-4, with an unclear D gene assignment. The clonotype originates from a human donor in a cohort sampled during active COVID-19. The sample consisted of peripheral blood. The nucleotide sequence reads TGCGCCAGCAGCCAAGAGGGTAGCACTAATGAAAAACTGTTTTTT. The translation is CASSQEGSTNEKLFF.